These 29 T cell receptor beta chains originate from one sample sequenced in a study of OX40 agonist ivuxolimab in advanced cancers. The library was obtained by the immunoSEQ multiplex PCR assay. Imported from immuneACCESS, the table was reduced by TCRdb to in-frame sequences with V and J called. These copies leave out some clones; in studies compared against another copy, an unresolved V gene accounts for under half, and the cause of the remainder is not known. Recorded for this sample are around 62,000 clones; approximately 90% of them occurred a single time. The ten largest clones take up over 9% of the sample. The starting material was CD4+ or CD8+ T cells sorted from blood, obtained in a trial of the OX40 agonist ivuxolimab. The receptors derive from an adult with an advanced solid tumor such as melanoma, head and neck, liver or kidney cancer.

The rearrangement links TRBV19 to TRBJ2-1, with D possibly being TRBD1 or TRBD2 (6 bases each). V was cut by 0 bases and J by 3 bases, with 12 bases left in between. The length of the CDR3 is 16 residues. The germline gives CDR1 LNHDA, CDR2 SQIVND (reference sequence). The CDR3 reads CASSIDGGGGYNEQFF. CDR3 bases: TGTGCCAGTAGTATAGATGGCGGAGGGGGCTACAATGAGCAGTTCTTC.

The chain couples TRBV7-8 to TRBJ2-3; TRBD1 matches at 7 bases. The CDR3 has 16 residues. V dropped 7 bases and J dropped 0; count of bases not matched to a gene: 10. Germline loops: CDR1 SGHVS, CDR2 FQNEAQ. CDR3 in amino acids: CASIDFRDRSTDTQYF. CDR3 DNA sequence: TGTGCCAGCATCGACTTCCGGGACAGAAGCACAGATACGCAGTATTTT.

The chain carries TRBV28 and TRBJ2-2; D is ambiguous. The CDR3 extends over 13 amino acids. The germline gives CDR1 MDHEN, CDR2 SYDVKM. V shed 1 base and J shed 3 bases, with 3 bases lying between them. CDR3 in DNA: TGTGCCAGCAGTTTATCCTACACCGGGGAGCTGTTTTTT. It is translated as CASSLSYTGELFF.

This chain uses TRBV28 with TRBJ1-1; D not resolved. The CDR3 runs to 11 residues. V was pared by 5 bases and J by 1 base, with 2 bases between. Germline V CDR1 and CDR2: MDHEN, SYDVKM. In nucleotides, the CDR3 is TGTGCCAGCAGTGGGAACACTGAAGCTTTCTTT. It translates to CASSGNTEAFF.

The chain uses TRBV6-5 and TRBJ2-2; D may match TRBD1 or TRBD2 (5 bases each). Trimming took off 8 bases at V and 7 bases at J, with 14 bases between the two ends. Germline loops: CDR1 MNHEY, CDR2 SVGAGI. CDR3 length: 13 amino acids. CDR3: CASRDVLSGELFF. The CDR3 DNA is TGTGCCAGCCGGGACGTTTTAAGCGGGGAGCTGTTTTTT.

The chain combines TRBV6-1 with TRBJ1-4; no reliable D call. The CDR3 covers 15 residues. Germline V gene lookup returns CDR1 MNHNS and CDR2 SASEGT. Trimming took off 3 bases at V and 4 bases at J, with 12 bases between the two ends. The CDR3 DNA is TGTGCCAGCAGTGAGGGAAACAGCTATAATGAAAAACTGTTTTTT. It encodes CASSEGNSYNEKLFF.

This chain joins TRBV30 and TRBJ1-1; 8 bases agree with TRBD1. The CDR3 has 17 amino acids. From germline, CDR1 is GTSNPN and CDR2 SVGIG (reference sequence). J gave up 1 base and V 1 base, and 11 bases lay outside the gene matches. The CDR3: CAWSDPPRDRRNTEAFF. CDR3 DNA: TGTGCCTGGAGTGACCCACCCCGGGACAGGAGGAACACTGAAGCTTTCTTT.

V usage is TRBV4-3 and J usage is TRBJ1-1; D is uncertain. The V gene lost 0 bases and the J gene lost 2 bases, with 7 bases spanning the gap. This CDR3 comprises 14 residues. CDR1 and CDR2 (germline): LGHNA, YSLEER. CDR3 coding DNA: TGCGCCAGCAGCCAAGATTGGGCAAACACTGAAGCTTTCTTT. Residues: CASSQDWANTEAFF.

V usage is TRBV2 and J usage is TRBJ2-5, with 8 bases identical to TRBD2. Germline CDR1 reads SNHLY; CDR2 reads FYNNEI. The J segment lost 8 bases and the V segment lost 8 bases, leaving 10 bases of the junction unmatched. The CDR3 length is 13 residues. The CDR3 nucleotides are TGTGCCAGCTCCGGGGGGGCGGGAGATACCCAGTACTTC. It yields the protein CASSGGAGDTQYF.

V gene TRBV28 combines with J gene TRBJ2-5; 7 bases match TRBD1. The CDR3 is 16 amino acids. V shed 3 bases and J 5 bases; nucleotides not matched to a gene: 12. Germline assignment: CDR1 MDHEN and CDR2 SYDVKM. The chain's CDR3 is CASSLTGPRSGETQYF. The CDR3 DNA follows: TGTGCCAGCAGTTTGACAGGGCCCAGGTCTGGGGAGACCCAGTACTTC.

This clone was detected only once. V and J are TRBV9 and TRBJ2-1; perhaps TRBD1 as D (5 bases). Germline CDR1 SGDLS, CDR2 YYNGEE. Trimming stripped 0 bases from V and 3 bases from J, with 13 bases between. This CDR3 is built from 16 residues. CDR3 sequence reads: CASSVGGQGGYNEQFF. CDR3 DNA: TGTGCCAGCAGCGTAGGGGGTCAGGGCGGCTACAATGAGCAGTTCTTC.

The genes are TRBV21-1 and TRBJ1-2. TRBV21-1 is a known pseudogene. The CDR3 consists of 14 residues. CDR3 in amino acids: CASSKGEGLGGYTF. The CDR3 region has the DNA TGTGCCAGCAGCAAAGGGGAAGGCTTAGGTGGCTACACCTTC.

V and J are TRBV6-1 and TRBJ2-7; D is undetermined. CDR1 and CDR2 (germline): MNHNS, SASEGT. The CDR3 runs 20 residues. The germline V and J ends were trimmed by 0 bases and 3 bases, with 27 bases remaining between them. CDR3 sequence: CASSEAGHSRLFVPHYEQYV. In nucleotides, the CDR3 is TGTGCCAGCAGTGAAGCGGGCCACTCTCGGCTCTTCGTGCCCCACTACGAGCAGTACGTC.

The J gene is TRBJ1-5, the V gene TRBV19; 8 nucleotides align to TRBD1. V was clipped by 8 bases and J by 6 bases; unmatched bases: 12. Germline CDR1 and CDR2: LNHDA and SQIVND (reference sequence). CDR3 length equals 15 residues. CDR3 DNA: TGTGCCAGTCAGGAACAGGGGGTCTTTTCTCAGCCCCAGCATTTT. It specifies CASQEQGVFSQPQHF.

This sequence joins TRBV11-2 and TRBJ2-7, with D perhaps TRBD1 (5 bases). V shed 5 bases and J shed 7 bases, with 18 bases lying between them. CDR1 and CDR2 (germline): SGHAT, FQNNGV. CDR3 size: 14 residues. The CDR3 reads CASSRSRGVVEQYF. As DNA, the CDR3 is TGTGCCAGCAGCCGAAGTAGGGGCGTCGTGGAGCAGTACTTC.

The gene calls are TRBV11-2 and TRBJ2-3, with TRBD2 matching 7 bases. Germline V gene sequence: CDR1 SGHAT, CDR2 FQNNGV. There are 16 residues in the CDR3. V trimming: 1 base; J trimming: 4 bases; junction bases outside the gene matches: 8. CDR3 nucleotides: TGTGCCAGCAGCTTAGGTTACGGGAGGAGTGCAGATACGCAGTATTTT. Translation gives CASSLGYGRSADTQYF.

The rearrangement joins TRBV28 to TRBJ2-7, with unresolved D. With 4 bases removed from V and 6 bases from J, the gap between germline ends came to 16 bases. CDR3 size: 14 residues. The germline V gene has CDR1 MDHEN and CDR2 SYDVKM. The CDR3 region has the DNA TGTGCCAGCAGTTCACTGGCCGGTTCTCGCGAGCAGTACGTC. As protein: CASSSLAGSREQYV.

In its sample, this clone was seen a few times. This chain links TRBV7-9 with TRBJ2-1; 7 nucleotides line up with TRBD1. The CDR3 sequence is 15 residues long. Germline V gene data show CDR1 as SEHNR and CDR2 as FQNEAQ (reference sequence). The ends lost 2 bases at V and 4 bases at J; junction bases unmatched: 5. The CDR3 DNA reads TGTGCCAGCAGCTTAAAGGGGGCTCGGTACAATGAGCAGTTCTTC. Translated: CASSLKGARYNEQFF.

The chain is built from TRBV10-3 and TRBJ1-1; TRBD1 is a possible D gene (5 bases). This CDR3 contains 15 residues. Between the trimmed V and J ends, which lost 1 base and 3 bases, there was a span of 12 bases. The germline V gene has CDR1 ENHRY and CDR2 SYGVKD. The CDR3 spells CAISEWQGPDTEAFF. The CDR3 region has the DNA TGTGCCATCAGTGAGTGGCAGGGACCGGACACTGAAGCTTTCTTT.

The DNA of the CDR3 is TGTGCCAGCAGCTTCCTCCCGGTAGCGGACAATGAGCAGTTCTTC. Translation gives CASSFLPVADNEQFF. This chain joins TRBV7-9 and TRBJ2-1; the D gene is possibly TRBD2 (6 bases). Germline values: CDR1 SEHNR, CDR2 FQNEAQ (reference sequence). Deletions cut 3 bases from V and 5 bases from J, with 14 bases between. The CDR3 contains 15 residues.

The chain uses TRBV6-1 and TRBJ2-7; D is possibly TRBD1 or TRBD2 (5 bases each). The germline V gene has CDR1 MNHNS and CDR2 SASEGT. V lost 6 bases and J lost 5, with 17 bases in between. There are 14 residues in the CDR3. For the CDR3, the DNA is TGTGCCAGCAGACACCTGGGGGTAAACGACGAGCAGTACGTC. The encoded protein is CASRHLGVNDEQYV.

This clone was found a few times. J is TRBJ2-1 and V is TRBV7-9, with D possibly called TRBD1 or TRBD2 (6 bases each). The CDR3 contains 15 residues. V dropped 5 bases and J dropped 9 bases, with 20 bases sitting between them. Germline values: CDR1 SEHNR, CDR2 FQNEAQ (reference sequence). CDR3 sequence (DNA): TGTGCCAGCAGCCTCGGACAGACGAGGGAGGTTGAGCAGTTCTTC. This sequence encodes CASSLGQTREVEQFF.

This chain uses TRBV27 with TRBJ1-1; TRBD1 might be the D (6 bases). The CDR3 covers 13 residues. CDR1 and CDR2 (germline): MNHEY, SMNVEV (reference sequence). Trimming took 3 bases from V and 6 from J, leaving 11 bases between them. In nucleotides, the CDR3 is TGTGCCAGCAGTTTCCCCGGGGGCGCTGAAGCTTTCTTT. Translating gives CASSFPGGAEAFF.

The chain couples TRBV27 to TRBJ2-1; D unclear. Germline values: CDR1 MNHEY, CDR2 SMNVEV (reference sequence). Trimming removed 3 bases at V and 2 bases at J, with 5 bases between. This CDR3 region has 13 residues. The CDR3 DNA reads TGTGCCAGCAGTTTCCGAACCTACAATGAGCAGTTCTTC. Protein: CASSFRTYNEQFF.

V is TRBV21-1 and J is TRBJ1-2. TRBV21-1 constitutes a pseudogene. This CDR3 has 16 residues. The DNA for the CDR3 is TGTGCCAGCAGAATACTCATAGCTCAGAAAGACCTATGGCTACCCTTC. This gives the protein CASRILIAQKDLWLPF.

Only one count was recorded for this clone. The chain is built from TRBV27 and TRBJ2-3, with D unresolved. Germline CDR1 reads MNHEY; CDR2 reads SMNVEV (reference sequence). The CDR3 is made up of 13 amino acids. Trimming cost V 6 bases and J 6 bases, with 13 bases left between them. The CDR3 nucleotides read TGTGCCAGCAGCTCCCCTCCGATGGATACGCAGTATTTT. Translation gives CASSSPPMDTQYF.

The chain links TRBV27 to TRBJ2-3, with TRBD2 matching over 13 bases. The CDR3 sequence is 16 residues long. The germline CDR1 and CDR2 sequences are MNHEY and SMNVEV (reference sequence). The J segment lost 5 bases and the V segment lost 2 bases, leaving 4 bases of the junction unmatched. The CDR3 nucleotides read TGTGCCAGCAGTTTAGGACTAGCGGGAGAACAAGATACGCAGTATTTT. It yields the protein CASSLGLAGEQDTQYF.

The chain combines TRBV4-2 with TRBJ1-4, with 8 bases aligning to TRBD1. Trimming cost V 3 bases and J 4 bases; bases outside gene matches: 10. Looked up from germline, CDR1 is LGHNA and CDR2 is YNFKEQ. The CDR3 extends over 17 amino acids. CDR3 loop: CASSHNFRGRGNEKLFF. The DNA of the CDR3 is TGTGCCAGCAGCCACAATTTCAGGGGGCGCGGTAATGAAAAACTGTTTTTT.

This chain links TRBV19 with TRBJ1-1; D uncertain. There are 14 residues in the CDR3. The V end lost 5 bases, the J end lost 1 base, and 11 bases lay between the germline ends. Germline V gene data show CDR1 as LNHDA and CDR2 as SQIVND (reference sequence). The CDR3 is CASSLIGPNTEAFF. DNA of the CDR3: TGTGCCAGTAGTCTCATCGGCCCGAACACTGAAGCTTTCTTT.